This T cell receptor (beta chain) appears in the sequencing data of a study of blood T cells in healthy people across ages (dated by TCRdb to between 2014 and 2016). Notes on the research overall: Template switching captured roughly one uniquely barcoded TCR beta cDNA molecule per two T cells in model experiments. Using deep sequencing normalized with unique cDNA molecular identifiers, the study measured how TCR beta repertoire diversity changes with age. The donors were divided into four age groups: young (average around 15 years), middle-aged (approximately 42), aged (around 59) and long-lived (nearly 85). Using the same blood draw, the study looked at two additional independent replicas of 1 million unique cDNA reads for two donors, one aged 18 to 30 and the other aged 80 or older. Findings and caveats that apply to the study as a whole: A strong correlation was found between observed TCR beta diversity and the percentage of naive T cells measured by flow cytometry. Because the CMV infection status of the donors was unknown, age-related changes in expanded clonotypes may potentially have been confounded. Estimates of total diversity based on one million sequenced T cells were considered lower bounds and underestimates. Conclusive comparison of naive and antigen-experienced compartments was prevented by the profiling of bulk unsorted PBMCs. Compared with the aged group, more naive CD4+ T cells, fewer expanded clones and increased TCR diversity were shown by the long-lived group, suggesting age selection. Observed TCR beta diversity per million T cells fell roughly linearly with age, and a significant reduction was already apparent by age around 44.

Systemically healthy Caucasian individuals from Russia, about 38 in total and aged roughly 6 to 95 years, were included as donors. Each donor gave 8 to 10 milliliters of peripheral blood, drawn into EDTA-treated Vacutainer tubes. PBMCs were isolated by Ficoll-Paque density-gradient centrifugation, with at least 6.5 million obtained per sample. Trizol reagent was used to extract total RNA from PBMCs, with at least 6 micrograms per sample. For every donor, an aliquot of PBMCs went through flow cytometry to measure the percentages of naive CD45RAhigh/CD27high T cells. The library was made by 5' RACE. Sequencing used an Illumina HiSeq 2500. The second PCR ran for about 7 to 11 cycles and used a J-beta primer mix along with a sample-barcoded 5' primer. A template-switch 5' adaptor carrying 12 random nucleotides introduced a unique molecular identifier onto each TCR beta cDNA molecule. Each sample yielded at least 2.5 million CDR3-containing paired-end reads. First-strand cDNA synthesis was performed from all RNA using the Mint cDNA synthesis kit, with priming by a TRBC-specific oligonucleotide. Following uracil-DNA glycosylase treatment, a first 18-cycle PCR with universal primers M1SS and BC2_uni_R was performed on all cDNA. As for the original processing: Each sample was normalized by randomly selecting 1 million high-quality reads, each carrying a distinct molecular identifier. Instead of being binned into consensus sequences, reads with shared molecular identifiers were discarded. MiTCR, with a Q25 quality threshold and the strictest error-elimination algorithm, was used for CDR3 identification, clonotype clustering and error correction. Lower-bound total TCR beta diversity was estimated with a nonparametric unseen species model using Euler transformation. TCRdb took the public reads, trimmed them with fastp at Q25, ran MiXCR for clone calling and kept in-frame beta chains. Entries that share a CDR3 protein sequence are merged under the most common genes and DNA. The V and J calls were determined by TCRdb, not by the authors. This sample holds around 700,000 distinct CDR3 sequences; more than 20% were observed only once. In total, the top ten clones hold 9% to 9.5% of the sample.

This clonotype was seen ten or more times. Its antigen target is currently unknown. No per-base quality is available; no much larger clone lies one base away. This sample also belongs to another study, concerning T cells of mothers and their children. The second study, in turn, reports: Donors were nine systemically healthy Caucasian individuals: three mothers and their six children. cDNA synthesis consumed the entire amount of extracted RNA, loaded at 1.5 ug RNA in each 15 ul reaction. In the second PCR, sample barcodes and 2-4 random nucleotides were introduced via the M1S primer. Each mother yielded over 9.5 million TCR beta CDR3 reads and each child some 3 million reads. Thymic selection shapes the output of TCR recombination in a similar way in related and unrelated pairs, and inherited differences have a minor effect. Normalized repertoire overlap was always found to be slightly, but never significantly, higher in related mother-child pairs than in unrelated mother-child pairs. With a sensitivity of 90 to 100 clones per million clonotypes, no persistent microchimeric T cell clones were detected. The study used deep NGS to compare TCR beta repertoires of mothers and children, seeking features distinguishing related mother-child pairs from unrelated individuals. The mean age was 40 +/- 4 years for the mothers and roughly 11 +/- 4 years for the children. After adapter ligation with NEBNext reagents, the libraries were sequenced on Illumina HiSeq 2000 with 100+100 nt paired-end reads. Mother and child libraries were prepared a month apart and sequenced in separate runs to prevent cross-contamination. For each donor, between roughly 500,000 and 2,100,000 distinct TCR beta clonotypes were identified. Naive TCR beta clonotypes were estimated from low-frequency clonotypes matched to each donor's FACS-determined naive share, without sorting.

This TCR came from a boy under 18 in good health. The specimen was blood.

The nucleotide sequence reads TGTGCCAGCAGCCGAGGACTAGCGGGGTACAATGAGCAGTTCTTC. The resulting protein is CASSRGLAGYNEQFF. The chain uses TRBV7-2 and TRBJ2-1, and TRBD2 matches 12 of the central bases. CDR1 and CDR2, per the germline V gene, are SGHTA and FQGNSA. V is trimmed back by 5 bases and J by 4 bases, and the junction contains 3 bases that no gene match accounts for. The CDR3 contains 15 residues, cysteine and phenylalanine counted. Here the CDR3 DNA is all that survives: 45 bases in frame from base 1.